The entry below describes one T cell receptor beta chain. Deletions cut 0 bases from V and 8 bases from J, with 6 bases between. This CDR3 is 12 amino acids long. CDR1 and CDR2 from the germline V gene are MNHEY and SVGEGT. As processed by the authors: It was from reference gene primer amplification that nucleated cell counts were estimated. Clones were sequenced by immunoSEQ multiplex PCR, and TCRdb holds only the in-frame ones, with some missing. For V, J and clone size, that table is used; D and trimming come from the DNA. Here the sample spans about 210,000 clones, around nine tenths being singletons. These data are taken from a study of blood T cell repertoires in COVID-19. The wider study: Samples came from the United States, Italy and Spain, spanning acute and convalescent COVID-19. In each case, the material was cDNA or gDNA derived from T cells, B-cell-depleted T cells, or PBMCs.

Sequencing was done on a sample of peripheral blood. The receptor comes from a man in his forties or fifties with acute or convalescent COVID-19. The chain carries TRBV6-2 or TRBV6-3 and TRBJ2-3, with D tentatively TRBD2 (5 bases). This chain's CDR3 is CASSYSGSTQYF. The DNA for the CDR3 is TGTGCCAGCAGTTACTCAGGGAGTACGCAGTATTTT.